The 24 T cell receptor beta chains below all came from one sample that was sequenced in a study of tissue T cells after allogeneic stem cell transplantation. Method: immunoSEQ multiplex PCR; TCRdb's copy keeps in-frame clones and lacks some. Among approximately 47,000 clones listed, around 67% were seen once. The material sequenced was sorted cells pooled from one or two spleens. The receptors stem from a pool of C57BL/6 mice in good health.

A remark on this clone: Gene names and germline match the mouse. The CDR3 extends 1 residue past the end of the read, so its final part is completed from the germline J gene. This rearrangement joins TRBV12-1 to TRBJ1-6; D gene unclear. TRBJ1-6 is marked as an open reading frame, function uncertain. With 1 base removed from V and 3 bases from J, the gap between germline ends came to 6 bases. This CDR3 is built from 14 residues. CDR1 SGHSN and CDR2 HYEKVE come from the germline V gene. The DNA read from the CDR3 is TGTGCCAGCTCTCTTCGACACTATAATTCGCCCCTCTAC. This codes for CASSLRHYNSPLY. The CDR3, in full, reads CASSLRHYNSPLYF.

Remarks on this clone: Gene names follow the mouse nomenclature. Read coverage stops 1 residue before the CDR3 terminus; the germline J gene supplies the remainder. The chain uses TRBV13-2 and TRBJ2-1; 10 nucleotides line up with TRBD2. Looked up from germline, CDR1 is NNHNN and CDR2 is SYGAGS (reference sequence). CDR3 length: 14 residues. V lost 2 bases, J lost 7 bases, and 3 bases stayed unmatched. The CDR3 DNA, read in part, is TGTGCCAGCGGTGAGGACTGGGGGTGGGCTGAGCAGTTC. Translated: CASGEDWGWAEQF. The entire CDR3 sequence reads CASGEDWGWAEQFF.

A few counts support this clone. These gene names are mouse names. The read terminates 1 residue before the CDR3 end, so the remaining end is supplied by the germline J gene. This chain joins TRBV13-3 and TRBJ2-7, with D hard to call. Trimming removed 1 base at V and 4 bases at J, with 6 bases between. CDR3 length: 12 residues. Germline values: CDR1 NNHDY, CDR2 SYVADS. The CDR3 bases that were read are TGTGCCAGCAGTGATTGGGTGTATGAACAGTAC. Residues: CASSDWVYEQY. In full, the CDR3 is CASSDWVYEQYF.

This clone was found a few times. Gene names refer to mouse genes. With the read ending 1 residue before the CDR3 end, the germline J gene is used to fill in that end. The chain uses TRBV1 and TRBJ1-4, with 7 bases identical to TRBD1. CDR1 is NSQYPW and CDR2 is LRSPGD in the germline V gene (reference sequence). This CDR3 is built from 16 residues. The trim removed 0 bases at V and 3 bases at J, leaving 4 bases unmatched. The sequenced part of the CDR3 DNA is TGCACCTGCAGTGCAGATCAGGGGGGCGCCAACGAAAGATTATTT. Translation gives CTCSADQGGANERLF. The full CDR3 reads CTCSADQGGANERLFF.

On this clone itself: The gene symbols are mouse symbols. The read ends 1 residue early relative to the CDR3; the germline J gene fills the gap. V usage is TRBV13-2 and J usage is TRBJ1-2; D is ambiguous. V was shortened by 4 bases and J by 0 bases, with 7 bases between the two germline ends. This CDR3 has 13 residues. Germline V gene lookup returns CDR1 NNHNN and CDR2 SYGAGS (reference sequence). The covered CDR3 bases are TGTGCCAGCGGTACTACATCAAACTCCGACTACACC. It encodes CASGTTSNSDYT. The full CDR3 protein is CASGTTSNSDYTF.

This clone was recorded once. Mouse germline and gene names are used. The read stops 1 residue short of the end of the CDR3; the missing end is completed from the germline J gene. The gene calls are TRBV19 and TRBJ2-4, with D possibly matching TRBD2 (7 bases). CDR1 is FNHDT and CDR2 is SITEND in the germline V gene (reference sequence). The V end lost 5 bases, the J end lost 0 bases, and 13 bases lay between the germline ends. The length of the CDR3 is 15 residues. Partial CDR3 DNA: TGTGCCAGCAGCCTAGGGGGGCGAAGTCAAAACACCTTGTAC. It is translated as CASSLGGRSQNTLY. From start to end, the CDR3 is CASSLGGRSQNTLYF.

Worth noting for this clone: The gene names here belong to mouse. The read gets to within 1 residue of the CDR3 end, and the germline J gene fills in the rest. The genes are TRBV3 and TRBJ1-2, with 7 bases that match TRBD1. The CDR3 spans 13 residues. Germline loops: CDR1 SNHLY, CDR2 FYNGKV (reference sequence). The ends lost 4 bases at V and 3 bases at J; junction bases unmatched: 2. The CDR3 DNA, read in part, is TGTGCCAGCAGCTCCAGGGGGGACTCCGACTACACC. Translated: CASSSRGDSDYT. Given in full, the CDR3 is CASSSRGDSDYTF.

Comments on this clone: Mouse names are used for the genes. The read ends 1 residue shy of where the CDR3 ends; the end is completed using the germline J gene. The V gene is TRBV13-1, the J gene TRBJ2-5; maybe TRBD1 (6 bases). Germline assignment: CDR1 NSHNY and CDR2 SYGAGN. The ends were cut back, 7 bases at V and 3 bases at J, with 12 bases in the middle. This CDR3 contains 13 residues. The sequenced CDR3 bases are TGTGCCAGCGCGGGACAATTACAAGACACCCAGTAC. Its protein is CASAGQLQDTQY. The entire CDR3 protein reads CASAGQLQDTQYF.

This clone was recorded a few times. Mouse gene names apply. Coverage ceases 1 residue before the CDR3 finishes, and the germline J gene fills in the end. V gene TRBV4 combines with J gene TRBJ1-4, with a possible D match to TRBD1 (5 bases). The germline V gene has CDR1 LGHDT and CDR2 YNNKQL (reference sequence). The CDR3 loop spans 13 amino acids. The V end was cut by 6 bases, the J end by 4 bases, with 9 bases between. CDR3 sequence: CASSPTVNERLFF. CDR3 bases read: TGTGCCAGCAGTCCGACAGTCAACGAAAGATTATTT. Full variable domain (rest looked up from reference TRBV4 and TRBJ1-4): ETAVFQTPNYHVTQVGNEVSFNCKQTLGHDTMYWYKQDSKKLLKIMFSYNNKQLIVNETVPRRFSPQSSDKAHLNLRIKSVEPEDSAVYLCASSPTVNERLFFGHGTKLSVL.

With respect to this clone: Gene names denote mouse genes. CDR3 in amino acids: CAWGTGYERLFF. The covered CDR3 bases are TGTGCCTGGGGGACAGGGTACGAAAGATTATTT. The chain uses TRBV31 and TRBJ1-4, with TRBD1 matching 9 bases. The CDR3 goes on 1 residue after the read ends, and that part is filled in from the germline J gene. Germline trimming cut 5 bases from V and 6 bases from J; bases unmatched to any gene: 1. The CDR3 is made up of 12 amino acids. Germline CDR1 is GKSSPN and CDR2 is SITVG.

Points on this clone: Mouse germline and gene names are used. The read finishes 1 residue shy of the CDR3 end, and the germline J gene is used to complete it. The V call is TRBV31, the J call TRBJ2-4; TRBD2 matches at 8 bases. The germline gives CDR1 GKSSPN, CDR2 SITVG. There are 15 residues in the CDR3. The J segment lost 8 bases and the V segment lost 0 bases, leaving 10 bases of the junction unmatched. Here the CDR3 reads CAWSLAWGEKGTLYF. Partial CDR3 DNA: TGTGCCTGGAGTCTAGCCTGGGGGGAAAAGGGCACCTTGTAC.

Remarks on this clone: All gene names here are mouse names. From the germline J gene comes the end of the CDR3, since the read stops 1 residue before it. The chain employs TRBV12-1 and TRBJ2-5, with D unresolved. The V gene lost 0 bases and the J gene lost 6 bases, with 6 bases spanning the gap. The CDR3 contains 12 residues. In germline, CDR1 is SGHSN, CDR2 HYEKVE. The sequenced part of the CDR3 DNA is TGTGCCAGCTCTCTCTCCTCGGACACCCAGTAC. Translating gives CASSLSSDTQY. The entire CDR3 is CASSLSSDTQYF.

For this clone: Genes and germline come from the mouse. Read sequence stops 1 residue before the CDR3 end, and the germline J gene provides the missing end. The J gene is TRBJ2-4, the V gene TRBV13-2; D gene unclear. With 0 bases removed from V and 0 bases from J, the gap between germline ends came to 5 bases. Germline loops: CDR1 NNHNN, CDR2 SYGAGS (reference sequence). The CDR3 spans 14 residues. The sequenced part of the CDR3 DNA is TGTGCCAGCGGTGATGCCAGTAGTCAAAACACCTTGTAC. This sequence encodes CASGDASSQNTLY. The complete CDR3 reads CASGDASSQNTLYF.

Turning to this clone: Gene names refer to mouse genes. The sequenced fragment ends 1 residue before the CDR3 boundary, so the rest is inferred from the germline J gene. The chain joins TRBV5 to TRBJ2-5; D is uncertain. The CDR3 extends over 14 amino acids. V dropped 0 bases and J dropped 2 bases, with 6 bases sitting between them. Germline values: CDR1 LGHNA, CDR2 YNLKQL (reference sequence). The CDR3 spells CASSQDGSQDTQYF. CDR3 bases read: TGTGCCAGCAGCCAAGATGGCAGCCAAGACACCCAGTAC.

As to this clone: Germline and genes here are mouse. The CDR3 end lies 1 residue beyond the end of the read and is filled in from the germline J gene. The chain recombines TRBV20 with TRBJ2-1; 10 bases map to TRBD2. Per germline, CDR1 GFQATS and CDR2 STVNSAI. Unmatched junction bases numbered 1, after V lost 2 bases and J lost 0 bases. The CDR3 runs 15 residues. CDR3 sequence: CGARSGGANYAEQFF. The sequenced part of the CDR3 DNA is TGTGGTGCTAGGTCTGGGGGGGCTAACTATGCTGAGCAGTTC.

A remark on this clone: Gene labels here are mouse ones. Sequencing ends 1 residue short of the CDR3 end; the germline J gene provides the rest. The rearrangement uses TRBV3 and TRBJ2-5; D gene ambiguous. The CDR3 consists of 13 residues. V lost 1 base to trimming and J lost 3 bases, with 5 bases between them. The germline V gene encodes CDR1 SNHLY and CDR2 FYNGKV (reference sequence). The CDR3 spells CASSLVLQDTQYF. The covered CDR3 bases are TGTGCCAGCAGCTTAGTGCTTCAAGACACCCAGTAC.

This clone has only one observation. Mouse names are used for the genes. From the germline J gene comes the end of the CDR3, since the read stops 1 residue before it. The chain has TRBV31 and TRBJ1-1, with 7 bases identical to TRBD1. CDR1 and CDR2 from the germline V gene are GKSSPN and SITVG. This CDR3 has 14 residues. V lost 0 bases, J lost 3 bases, and 4 bases stayed unmatched. The part of the CDR3 DNA that was read is TGTGCCTGGAGTCTAGTAGGGGGCGACACAGAAGTCTTC. This codes for CAWSLVGGDTEVF. The full CDR3 protein is CAWSLVGGDTEVFF.

About this clone itself: Mouse gene names apply. The read falls 1 residue short of the CDR3 end, and the missing part is taken from the germline J gene. V usage is TRBV2 and J usage is TRBJ2-2, with TRBD2 matching over 10 bases. Germline loops: CDR1 LGHNA, CDR2 YSYQKL. The CDR3 loop spans 16 amino acids. Trimming at V came to 1 base and at J to 1 base, leaving 0 bases not matched to a gene. The CDR3 spells CASSQGTGGNTGQLYF. The sequenced CDR3 bases are TGTGCCAGCAGCCAAGGGACTGGGGGAAACACCGGGCAGCTCTAC.

Concerning this clone itself: These gene names are mouse names. The observed sequence ends 1 residue before the CDR3 terminus, with the missing tail filled in from the germline J gene. J is TRBJ1-6 and V is TRBV2; D perhaps matches TRBD1 (5 bases). TRBJ1-6 is an ORF, and what it does is uncertain. The CDR3 is made up of 15 amino acids. Trimming removed 0 bases from V and 5 bases from J, with 8 bases in between. The germline V gene has CDR1 LGHNA and CDR2 YSYQKL. CDR3 residues: CASSQDVGHNSPLYF. The CDR3 DNA, read in part, is TGTGCCAGCAGCCAAGATGTGGGGCATAATTCGCCCCTCTAC.

In the case of this clone: Mouse names are used for the genes. Partial CDR3 DNA: TGTGCCAGCGGTGATGGGGACAGGGGTTCTGGAAATACGCTCTAT. Its protein product is CASGDGDRGSGNTLY. The whole CDR3 sequence is CASGDGDRGSGNTLYF. The V call is TRBV13-2, the J call TRBJ1-3; 10 bases are a match to TRBD1. The CDR3 end lies 1 residue beyond the end of the read and is filled in from the germline J gene. With V trimmed by 0 bases and J by 0 bases, 0 bases remained unmatched. CDR3 size: 16 residues. Germline V gene sequence: CDR1 NNHNN, CDR2 SYGAGS (reference sequence).

Worth noting for this clone: Gene names are mouse gene names. The read ends 1 residue before the CDR3 terminus; that terminus is restored from the germline J gene. The chain uses TRBV13-2 and TRBJ2-1, with a tentative D call TRBD1 (6 bases). The V end was cut by 7 bases, the J end by 0 bases, with 11 bases between. The CDR3 has 14 amino acids. Germline V gene data show CDR1 as NNHNN and CDR2 as SYGAGS (reference sequence). The sequenced part of the CDR3 DNA is TGTGCCAGCAGGGGACAATTTAACTATGCTGAGCAGTTC. It codes for CASRGQFNYAEQF. The complete CDR3 reads CASRGQFNYAEQFF.

As for this clone: Mouse germline and gene names are used. The CDR3 end is not reached by the read, which stops 1 residue before it; the germline J gene fills it in. The chain links TRBV13-3 to TRBJ1-3; no definite D call. CDR3 length: 14 residues. The germline V and J ends were trimmed by 3 bases and 0 bases, with 7 bases remaining between them. Germline lookup yields CDR1 NNHDY and CDR2 SYVADS. CDR3 residues: CASSGRDSGNTLYF. The covered CDR3 bases are TGTGCCAGCAGTGGACGGGATTCTGGAAATACGCTCTAT.

In regard to this clone: Gene names and germline refer to mouse. The CDR3 DNA, read in part, is TGTGCCAGCAGCCAAATGACTGGCCAAGACACCCAGTAC. Translating it yields CASSQMTGQDTQY. The whole CDR3 region reads CASSQMTGQDTQYF. The chain combines TRBV5 with TRBJ2-5; TRBD2 might be the D (6 bases). Read sequence stops 1 residue before the CDR3 end, and the germline J gene provides the missing end. The V end was cut by 2 bases, the J end by 2 bases, with 8 bases between. The CDR3 totals 14 residues. Per the germline V gene, CDR1 is LGHNA and CDR2 is YNLKQL (reference sequence).

Points on this clone: Here the gene names and germline are mouse. The CDR3 is cut off 1 residue early in the read; its end comes from the germline J gene. V usage is TRBV16 and J usage is TRBJ2-7; 10 bases are a match to TRBD2. The CDR3 runs 15 residues. After removal of 3 bases from V and 0 bases from J, the junction contained 2 bases not matched to a gene. In germline, CDR1 is SGHSA, CDR2 FRNQAP. The part of the CDR3 DNA that was read is TGTGCAAGCAGCTTGGGACTGGGGTCCTCCTATGAACAGTAC. Residues: CASSLGLGSSYEQY. The CDR3 in its entirety is CASSLGLGSSYEQYF.